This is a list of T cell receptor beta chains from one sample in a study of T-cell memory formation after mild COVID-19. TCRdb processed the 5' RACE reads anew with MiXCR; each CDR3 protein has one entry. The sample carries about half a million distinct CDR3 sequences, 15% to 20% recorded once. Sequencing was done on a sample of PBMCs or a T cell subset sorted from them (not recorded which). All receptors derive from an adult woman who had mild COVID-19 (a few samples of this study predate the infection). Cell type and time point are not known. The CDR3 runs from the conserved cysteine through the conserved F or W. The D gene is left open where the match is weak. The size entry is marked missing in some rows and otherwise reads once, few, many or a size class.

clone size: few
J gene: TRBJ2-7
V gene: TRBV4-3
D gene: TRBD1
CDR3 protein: CASSHDRGPYEQYF
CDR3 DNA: TGCGCCAGCAGCCACGACAGGGGGCCCTACGAGCAGTACTTC

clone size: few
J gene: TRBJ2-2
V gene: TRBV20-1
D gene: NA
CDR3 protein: CSARDWAVGGELFF
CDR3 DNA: TGCAGTGCTAGAGATTGGGCAGTAGGTGGGGAGCTGTTTTTT

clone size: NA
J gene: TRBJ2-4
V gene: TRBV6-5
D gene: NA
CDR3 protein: CASSYTDRPGAKNIQYF
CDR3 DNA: TGTGCCAGCAGTTACACCGACAGGCCTGGGGCCAAAAACATTCAGTACTTC

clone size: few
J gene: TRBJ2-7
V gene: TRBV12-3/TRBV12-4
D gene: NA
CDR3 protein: CASSFRGPYEQYF
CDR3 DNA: TGTGCCAGCAGTTTTAGGGGCCCCTACGAGCAGTACTTC

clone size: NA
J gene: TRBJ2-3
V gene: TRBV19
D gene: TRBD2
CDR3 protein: CASSIEAGLTDTQYF
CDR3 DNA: TGTGCCAGTAGTATCGAAGCGGGGCTCACAGATACGCAGTATTTT

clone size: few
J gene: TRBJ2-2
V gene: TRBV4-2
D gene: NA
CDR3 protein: CASSLLARGPPDTGELFF
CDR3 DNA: TGTGCCAGCAGCCTACTCGCCCGGGGTCCCCCCGACACCGGGGAGCTGTTTTTT

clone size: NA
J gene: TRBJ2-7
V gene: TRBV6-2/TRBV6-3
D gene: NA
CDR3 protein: CASSYSQLAGRFYEQYF
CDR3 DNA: TGTGCCAGCAGTTACTCCCAGTTGGCGGGGAGGTTCTACGAGCAGTACTTC

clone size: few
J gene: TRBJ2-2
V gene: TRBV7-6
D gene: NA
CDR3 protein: CASSLAVSLGELFF
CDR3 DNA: TGTGCCAGCAGCTTAGCGGTTAGCCTCGGGGAGCTGTTTTTT

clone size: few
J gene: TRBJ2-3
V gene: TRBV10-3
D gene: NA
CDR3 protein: CAISERTVRPTDTQYF
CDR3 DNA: TGTGCCATCAGTGAAAGGACTGTCAGGCCCACAGATACGCAGTATTTT

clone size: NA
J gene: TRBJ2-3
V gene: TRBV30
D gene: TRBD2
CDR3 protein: CAEGRGGGDTQYF
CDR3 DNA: TGTGCGGAAGGACGCGGGGGAGGAGATACGCAGTATTTT

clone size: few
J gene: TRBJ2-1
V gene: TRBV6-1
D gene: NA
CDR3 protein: CASSEALGRGPLYNEQFF
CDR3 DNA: TGTGCCAGCAGTGAAGCGCTAGGGCGGGGGCCCCTCTACAATGAGCAGTTCTTC

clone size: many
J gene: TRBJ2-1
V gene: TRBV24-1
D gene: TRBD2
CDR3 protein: CATSDPLGLAGHNEQFF
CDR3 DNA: TGTGCCACCAGTGATCCTCTCGGACTAGCGGGACACAATGAGCAGTTCTTC

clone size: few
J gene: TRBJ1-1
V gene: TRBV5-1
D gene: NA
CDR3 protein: CASSQEPQGDTEAFF
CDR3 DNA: TGCGCCAGCAGCCAAGAGCCCCAGGGCGACACTGAAGCTTTCTTT

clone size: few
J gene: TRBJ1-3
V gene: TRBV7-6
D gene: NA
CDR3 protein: CASSLEAGYSGNTIYF
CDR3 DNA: TGTGCCAGCAGCTTAGAGGCGGGATACTCTGGAAACACCATATATTTT

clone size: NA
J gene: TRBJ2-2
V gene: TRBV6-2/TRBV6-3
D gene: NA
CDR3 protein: CASTTIRRTGELFF
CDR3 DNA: TGTGCCAGCACCACCATCCGACGAACCGGGGAGCTGTTTTTT

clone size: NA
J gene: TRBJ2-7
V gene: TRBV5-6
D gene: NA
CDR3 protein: CASSSPTSEQYF
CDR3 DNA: TGTGCCAGCAGCTCACCGACTAGCGAGCAGTACTTC

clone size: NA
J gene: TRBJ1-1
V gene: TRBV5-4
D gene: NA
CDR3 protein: CASSLVNSGAFF
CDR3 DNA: TGTGCCAGCAGCTTGGTTAATTCGGGAGCTTTCTTT

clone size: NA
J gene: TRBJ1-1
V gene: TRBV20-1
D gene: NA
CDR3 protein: CSARVRAMNTEAFF
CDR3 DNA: TGCAGTGCTAGAGTGCGCGCCATGAACACTGAAGCTTTCTTT

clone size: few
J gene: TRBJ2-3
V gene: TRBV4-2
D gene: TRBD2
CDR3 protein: CASSHRAGGTDTQYF
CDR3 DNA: TGTGCCAGCAGCCATAGGGCGGGAGGCACAGATACGCAGTATTTT

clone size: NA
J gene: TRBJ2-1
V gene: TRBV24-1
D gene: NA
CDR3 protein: CATSDTAGRAFSYNEQFF
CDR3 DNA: TGTGCCACCAGTGATACCGCGGGCAGGGCCTTCTCCTACAATGAGCAGTTCTTC

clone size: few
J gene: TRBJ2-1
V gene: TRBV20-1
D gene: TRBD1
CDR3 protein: CSASPRTGGLDEQFF
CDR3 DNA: TGCAGTGCTAGTCCTCGGACAGGGGGCTTAGATGAGCAGTTCTTC

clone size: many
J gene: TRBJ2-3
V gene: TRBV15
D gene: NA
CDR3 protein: CATSPELSTDTQYF
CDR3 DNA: TGTGCCACCAGTCCGGAGCTCAGCACAGATACGCAGTATTTT

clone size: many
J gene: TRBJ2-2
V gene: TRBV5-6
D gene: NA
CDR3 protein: CASSPSGLIAGELFF
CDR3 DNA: TGTGCCAGCAGCCCGTCGGGACTGATCGCCGGGGAGCTGTTTTTT

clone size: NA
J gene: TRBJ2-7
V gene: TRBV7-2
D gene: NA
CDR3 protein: CASSVGGVGYEQYF
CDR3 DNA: TGTGCCAGCAGCGTTGGGGGAGTAGGTTACGAGCAGTACTTC

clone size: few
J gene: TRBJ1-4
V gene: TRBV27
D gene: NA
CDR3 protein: CASSPQEGEDEKLFF
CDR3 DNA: TGTGCCAGCAGTCCACAAGAAGGGGAAGATGAAAAACTGTTTTTT

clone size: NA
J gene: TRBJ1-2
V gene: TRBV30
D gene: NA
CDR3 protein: CALAGFDGYTF
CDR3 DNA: TGTGCCCTTGCGGGATTTGACGGCTACACCTTC

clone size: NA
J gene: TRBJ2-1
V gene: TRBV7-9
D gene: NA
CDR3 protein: CASSLRPGTRAPTNEQFF
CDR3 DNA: TGTGCCAGCAGCTTAAGACCGGGCACGCGAGCGCCCACCAATGAGCAGTTCTTC

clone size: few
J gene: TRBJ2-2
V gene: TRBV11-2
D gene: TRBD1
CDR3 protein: CASSRRQGAAGELFF
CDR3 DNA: TGTGCCAGCAGCCGTAGACAGGGGGCGGCCGGGGAGCTGTTTTTT

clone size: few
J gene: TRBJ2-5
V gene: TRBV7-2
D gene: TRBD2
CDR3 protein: CASSLGLAGGGETQYF
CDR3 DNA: TGTGCCAGCAGCTTAGGACTAGCGGGAGGAGGAGAGACCCAGTACTTC

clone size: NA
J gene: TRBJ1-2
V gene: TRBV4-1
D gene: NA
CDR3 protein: CASSQPLTGFYGYTF
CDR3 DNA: TGCGCCAGCAGCCAACCTCTGACAGGCTTCTATGGCTACACCTTC

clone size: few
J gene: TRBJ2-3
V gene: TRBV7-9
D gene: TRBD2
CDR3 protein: CASSWVGTSGNTDTQYF
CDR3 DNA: TGTGCCAGCAGCTGGGTTGGGACTAGCGGAAACACAGATACGCAGTATTTT

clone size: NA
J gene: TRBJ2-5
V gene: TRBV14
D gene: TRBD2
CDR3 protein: CASSRGGNQETQYF
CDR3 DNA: TGTGCCAGCAGCCGCGGGGGAAACCAAGAGACCCAGTACTTC

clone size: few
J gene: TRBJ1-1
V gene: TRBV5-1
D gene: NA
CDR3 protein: CASSLGEHGETEAFF
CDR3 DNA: TGCGCCAGCAGCTTGGGTGAGCATGGGGAGACTGAAGCTTTCTTT

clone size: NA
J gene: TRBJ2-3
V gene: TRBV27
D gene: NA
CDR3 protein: CASSLWQNTDTQYF
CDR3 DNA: TGTGCCAGCAGTTTATGGCAGAACACAGATACGCAGTATTTT

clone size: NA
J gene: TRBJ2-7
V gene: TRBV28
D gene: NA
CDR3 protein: CASSFRGGDEQYF
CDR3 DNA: TGTGCCAGCAGTTTCAGGGGCGGGGACGAGCAGTACTTC

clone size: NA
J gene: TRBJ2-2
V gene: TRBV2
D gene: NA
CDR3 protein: CASTTARELFF
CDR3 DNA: TGTGCCAGCACGACTGCTCGGGAGCTGTTTTTT

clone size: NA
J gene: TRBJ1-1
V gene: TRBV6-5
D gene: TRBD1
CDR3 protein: CASITTGGTEAFF
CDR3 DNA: TGTGCCAGCATCACTACAGGGGGCACTGAAGCTTTCTTT

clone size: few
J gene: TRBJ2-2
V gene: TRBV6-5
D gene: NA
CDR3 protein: CASRVSANTGELFF
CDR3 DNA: TGTGCCAGCAGAGTAAGCGCGAACACCGGGGAGCTGTTTTTT

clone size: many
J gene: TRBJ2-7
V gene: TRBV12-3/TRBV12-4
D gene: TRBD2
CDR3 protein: CASSPLTSGRREQYF
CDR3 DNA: TGTGCCAGCAGTCCCCTGACTAGCGGGAGGCGCGAGCAGTACTTC

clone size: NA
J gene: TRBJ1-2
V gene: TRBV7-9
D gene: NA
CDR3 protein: CASSFGTTGSGYTF
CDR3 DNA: TGTGCCAGCAGCTTCGGGACAACCGGTTCTGGCTACACCTTC

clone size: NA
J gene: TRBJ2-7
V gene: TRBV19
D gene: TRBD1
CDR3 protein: CASSILGGQGSYEQYF
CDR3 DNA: TGTGCCAGTAGTATACTGGGGGGACAGGGTTCCTACGAGCAGTACTTC

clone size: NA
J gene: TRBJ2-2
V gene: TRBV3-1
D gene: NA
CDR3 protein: CASSPRLPSGTGELFF
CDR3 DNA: TGTGCCAGCAGCCCTCGTCTTCCGTCGGGCACCGGGGAGCTGTTTTTT

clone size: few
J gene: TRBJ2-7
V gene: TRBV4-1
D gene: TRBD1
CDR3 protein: CASSHNIRQGLNEQYF
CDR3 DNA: TGCGCCAGCAGCCACAACATAAGACAGGGGCTAAACGAGCAGTACTTC

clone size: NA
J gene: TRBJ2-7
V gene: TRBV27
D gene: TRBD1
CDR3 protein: CASSLMTGFPGYEQYF
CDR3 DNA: TGTGCCAGCAGTTTAATGACAGGGTTTCCTGGGTACGAGCAGTACTTC

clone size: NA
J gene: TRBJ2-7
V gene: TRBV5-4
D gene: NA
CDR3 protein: CASSLGLARYEQYF
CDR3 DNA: TGTGCCAGCAGCTTGGGGCTAGCGCGGTACGAGCAGTACTTC

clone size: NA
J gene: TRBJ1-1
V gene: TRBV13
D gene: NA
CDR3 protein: CASSLAGFGSTEAFF
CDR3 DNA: TGTGCCAGCAGCTTAGCGGGGTTCGGTTCCACTGAAGCTTTCTTT